The clone carrying this TCR beta chain was counted only a few times. Antigen: not known. Germline-derived CDR1 and CDR2 are DFQATT and SNEGSKA (reference sequence). The CDR3 is made up of 14 amino acids. Trimming at V came to 0 bases and at J to 8 bases, leaving 6 bases not matched to a gene. TCRdb itself ran the RACE reads through MiXCR, one entry per CDR3 protein. The sample shows 74,000 or so distinct CDR3 sequences, about 9.3% of them seen only once. This sample's time point: patch test 1, 2 weeks after DPC sensitization. Treatment: therapeutic diphenylcyclopropenone sensitization with weekly scalp DPC. Total RNA came from unfractionated whole blood. The data originate from a study of human T cells and chemical hapten exposure. Study in general: Subjects had 2% DPC placed on approximately 2 cm by approximately 2 cm of upper inner arm skin for sensitization.

Findings and caveats of the study: Sensitization with DPC brought no change to TCRs above 1 in 1000 in frequency.

The chain carries TRBV20-1 and TRBJ1-4; the match to TRBD1 covers 7 bases. Sequencing was performed on whole blood, taken in connection with sensitization to the hapten diphenylcyclopropenone (DPC). The TCR comes from a woman in her forties or fifties with alopecia areata. Some clones in this sample may be carry-over from other donors' samples. The CDR3 is CSARDVQGTEKLFF. The CDR3 nucleotides are TGCAGTGCTAGAGATGTACAGGGGACCGAAAAACTGTTTTTT.